Below, one T cell receptor beta chain is given with its context. What it binds is not known. These data belong to a study of cytomegalovirus exposure and HLA in healthy donors. Study-wide results and caveats: Testing in vitro showed a few CMV-associated chains specific for CMV antigens.

PCR was performed using 60 Vbeta and 13 Jbeta primers. TCRdb keeps only in-frame clones here, not all; method: immunoSEQ multiplex PCR. The data show about 210,000 clones, over 75% seen once. J was trimmed by 0 bases and V by 9 bases; bases with no gene match: 13. Germline V gene sequence: CDR1 LNHDA, CDR2 SQIVND (reference sequence). CDR3 size: 17 residues. Sequenced sample: PBMCs. The rearrangement uses TRBV19 and TRBJ2-7; 11 bases align to TRBD2. The clonotype was recovered from a boy between 10 and 17 years old in good health and CMV-seronegative. The CDR3: CASRPAPGLADSYEQYF. The CDR3 nucleotides are TGTGCCAGCCGGCCCGCACCGGGACTAGCGGACTCCTACGAGCAGTACTTC.